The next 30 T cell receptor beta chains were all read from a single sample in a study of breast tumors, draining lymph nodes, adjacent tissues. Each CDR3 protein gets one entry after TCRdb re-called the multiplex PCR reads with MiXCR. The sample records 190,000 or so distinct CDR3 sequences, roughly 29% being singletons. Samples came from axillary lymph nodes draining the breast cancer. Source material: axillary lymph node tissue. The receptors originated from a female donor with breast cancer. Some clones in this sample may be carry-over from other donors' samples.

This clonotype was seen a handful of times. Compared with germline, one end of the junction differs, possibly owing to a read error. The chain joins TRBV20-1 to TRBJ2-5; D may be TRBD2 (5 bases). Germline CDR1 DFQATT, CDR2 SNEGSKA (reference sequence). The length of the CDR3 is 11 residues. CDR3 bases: TGCAGTGGGGAGTTCCAAGAGACCCAGTCCTTC. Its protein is CSGEFQETQSF.

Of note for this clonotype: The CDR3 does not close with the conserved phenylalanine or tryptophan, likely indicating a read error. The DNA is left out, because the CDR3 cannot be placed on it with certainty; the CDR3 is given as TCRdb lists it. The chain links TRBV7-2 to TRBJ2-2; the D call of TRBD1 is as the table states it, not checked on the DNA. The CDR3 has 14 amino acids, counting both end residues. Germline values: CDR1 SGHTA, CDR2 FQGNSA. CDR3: CASSSPPLHRGAVR.

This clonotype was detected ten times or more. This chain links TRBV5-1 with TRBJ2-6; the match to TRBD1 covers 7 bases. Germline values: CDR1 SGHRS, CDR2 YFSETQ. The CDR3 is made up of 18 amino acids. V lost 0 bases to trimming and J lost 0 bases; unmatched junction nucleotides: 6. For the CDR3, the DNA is TGCGCCAGCAGCTTGGGACAGGGCGTAGGCTCTGGGGCCAACGTCCTGACTTTC. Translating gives CASSLGQGVGSGANVLTF. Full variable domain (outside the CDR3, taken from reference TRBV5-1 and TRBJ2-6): KAGVTQTPRYLIKTRGQQVTLSCSPISGHRSVSWYQQTPGQGLQFLFEYFSETQRNKGNFPGRFSGRQFSNSRSEMNVSTLELGDSALYLCASSLGQGVGSGANVLTFGAGSRLTVL.

CDR3 coding DNA: TGTGCCAGCAGAGGACAGTCGGGCTCCTACAATGAGCAGTTCTTC. Protein product: CASRGQSGSYNEQFF. The rearrangement joins TRBV6-1 to TRBJ2-1; a weak D match, TRBD1 (6 bases). The CDR3 has 15 residues. Germline V gives CDR1 MNHNS, CDR2 SASEGT. V was trimmed by 6 bases and J by 0 bases, leaving 12 bases between them.

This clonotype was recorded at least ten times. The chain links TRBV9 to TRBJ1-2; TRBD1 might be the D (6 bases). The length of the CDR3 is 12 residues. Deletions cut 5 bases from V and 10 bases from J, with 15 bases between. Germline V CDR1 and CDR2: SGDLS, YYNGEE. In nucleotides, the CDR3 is TGTGCCAGCAGGGGAGGGGGTATTGACTACACCTTC. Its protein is CASRGGGIDYTF.

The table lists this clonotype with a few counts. The CDR3 here is CAWSVRLEGRAEAFF. The CDR3 DNA sequence: TGTGCCTGGAGTGTACGGTTAGAGGGGCGAGCTGAAGCTTTCTTT. The chain carries TRBV30 and TRBJ1-1, with a tentative D call TRBD1 (5 bases). CDR3 length: 15 amino acids. CDR1 and CDR2 (germline): GTSNPN, SVGIG (reference sequence). The V gene lost 0 bases and the J gene lost 6 bases, with 17 bases spanning the gap.

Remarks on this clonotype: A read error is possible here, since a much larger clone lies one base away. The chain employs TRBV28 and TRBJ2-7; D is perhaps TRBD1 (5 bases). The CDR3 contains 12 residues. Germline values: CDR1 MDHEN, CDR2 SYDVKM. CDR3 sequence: CVIQGTGYEQYF. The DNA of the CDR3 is TGTGTCATCCAGGGTACCGGATACGAGCAGTACTTC.

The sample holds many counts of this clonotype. CDR3: CSARDPSPLDWTQYF. CDR3 nucleotide sequence: TGCAGTGCTAGAGATCCTAGCCCCCTTGATTGGACCCAGTACTTC. V gene TRBV20-1 combines with J gene TRBJ2-5; tentative D call: TRBD2 (5 bases). The CDR3 totals 15 residues. Germline CDR1 and CDR2: DFQATT and SNEGSKA (reference sequence). Trimming took 0 bases from V and 7 from J, leaving 18 bases between them.

CDR3 region: CSVVDVSPIEGTGIQPQHF. CDR3 DNA sequence: TGCAGCGTTGTAGACGTGAGCCCGATTGAAGGGACAGGGATCCAGCCCCAGCATTTT. The chain combines TRBV29-1 with TRBJ1-5, with 9 bases matching TRBD1. This CDR3 has 19 residues. With 4 bases clipped from V and 7 bases from J, the junction kept 23 bases outside the gene matches. The germline gives CDR1 SQVTM, CDR2 ANQGSEA. Complete variable domain (other parts from reference TRBV29-1 and TRBJ1-5): SAVISQKPSRDICQRGTSLTIQCQVDSQVTMMFWYRQQPGQSLTLIATANQGSEATYESGFVIDKFPISRPNLTFSTLTVSNMSPEDSSIYLCSVVDVSPIEGTGIQPQHFGDGTRLSIL.

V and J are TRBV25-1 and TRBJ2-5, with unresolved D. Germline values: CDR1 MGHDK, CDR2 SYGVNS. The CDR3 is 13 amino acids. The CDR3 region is CARNPESGETQYF. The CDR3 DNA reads TGTGCTAGAAATCCGGAGTCGGGAGAGACCCAGTACTTC.

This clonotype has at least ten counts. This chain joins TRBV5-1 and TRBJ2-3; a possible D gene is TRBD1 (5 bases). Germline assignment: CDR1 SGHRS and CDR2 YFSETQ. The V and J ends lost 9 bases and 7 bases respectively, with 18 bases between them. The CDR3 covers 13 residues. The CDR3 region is CATRVSSPNTQYF. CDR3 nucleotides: TGCGCCACCAGGGTCTCCTCACCCAATACGCAGTATTTT.

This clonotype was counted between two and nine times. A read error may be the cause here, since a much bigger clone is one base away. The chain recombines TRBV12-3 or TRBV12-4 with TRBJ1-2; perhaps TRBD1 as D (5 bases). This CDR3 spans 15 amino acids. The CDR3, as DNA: TGTGCCAGCAGTGCTCGGGACGGAGTCCAGGGCGGCTACCCCTTC. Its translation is CASSARDGVQGGYPF.

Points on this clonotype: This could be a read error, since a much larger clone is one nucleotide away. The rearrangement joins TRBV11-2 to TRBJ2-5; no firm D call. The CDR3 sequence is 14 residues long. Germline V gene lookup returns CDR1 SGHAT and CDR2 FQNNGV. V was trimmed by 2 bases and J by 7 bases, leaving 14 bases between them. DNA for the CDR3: TGTGCCAGCAGCTTACCACCCCCACCGGGGACCCAGTACTTC. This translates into CASSLPPPPGTQYF.

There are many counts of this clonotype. CDR3 region: CSAVAVVGNIQYF. Here the CDR3 DNA reads TGCAGTGCTGTAGCGGTAGTGGGGAACATTCAGTACTTC. The chain links TRBV20-1 to TRBJ2-4; tentatively, D is TRBD2 (6 bases). There are 13 residues in the CDR3. V lost 5 bases to trimming and J lost 7 bases, with 15 bases between them. Looked up from germline, CDR1 is DFQATT and CDR2 is SNEGSKA (reference sequence).

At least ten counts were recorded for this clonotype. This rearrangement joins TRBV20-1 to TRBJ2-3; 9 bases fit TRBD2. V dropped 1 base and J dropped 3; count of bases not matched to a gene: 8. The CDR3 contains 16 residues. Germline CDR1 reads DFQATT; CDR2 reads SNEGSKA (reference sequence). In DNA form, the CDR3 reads TGCAGTGCTAGAGCTACCGGACTAGCGATGACAGATACGCAGTATTTT. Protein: CSARATGLAMTDTQYF.

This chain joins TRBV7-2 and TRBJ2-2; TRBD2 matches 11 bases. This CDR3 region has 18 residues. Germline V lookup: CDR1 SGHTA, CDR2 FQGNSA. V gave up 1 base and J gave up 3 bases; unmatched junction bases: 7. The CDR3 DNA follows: TGTGCCAGCAGCTTAGAGGGGTTAGCGGGAGGGTACACCGGGGAGCTGTTTTTT. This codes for CASSLEGLAGGYTGELFF.

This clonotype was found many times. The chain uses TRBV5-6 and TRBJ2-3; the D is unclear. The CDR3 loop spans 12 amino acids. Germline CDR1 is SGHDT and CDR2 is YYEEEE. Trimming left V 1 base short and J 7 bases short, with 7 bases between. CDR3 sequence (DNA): TGTGCCAGCAGCTTGACGTCTAATACGCAGTATTTT. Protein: CASSLTSNTQYF.

The CDR3 DNA follows: TGTGCCAGCAGTAGCCCAGGGAGGAGCTCCTACGAGCAGTACTTC. The encoded protein is CASSSPGRSSYEQYF. The V and J genes are TRBV27 and TRBJ2-7; a weak D match, TRBD2 (6 bases). CDR3 length: 15 residues. Trimming pared 5 bases from V and 0 bases from J, leaving 14 bases between. Germline V lookup: CDR1 MNHEY, CDR2 SMNVEV (reference sequence).

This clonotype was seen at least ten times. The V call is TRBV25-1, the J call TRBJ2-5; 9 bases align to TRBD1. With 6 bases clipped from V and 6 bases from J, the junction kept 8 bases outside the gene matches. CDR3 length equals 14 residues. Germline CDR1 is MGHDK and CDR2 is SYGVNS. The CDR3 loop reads CASRGQGYRKTQYF. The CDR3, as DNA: TGTGCCAGCAGGGGACAGGGATATAGAAAGACCCAGTACTTC.

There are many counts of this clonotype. CDR3 residues: CSARTGSGNTIYF. The CDR3 coding sequence is TGCAGTGCTAGGACAGGCTCTGGAAACACCATATATTTT. V and J are TRBV20-1 and TRBJ1-3; D perhaps matches TRBD1 (6 bases). Germline V gene lookup returns CDR1 DFQATT and CDR2 SNEGSKA (reference sequence). The CDR3 has 13 residues. Trimming pared 3 bases from V and 0 bases from J, leaving 6 bases between.

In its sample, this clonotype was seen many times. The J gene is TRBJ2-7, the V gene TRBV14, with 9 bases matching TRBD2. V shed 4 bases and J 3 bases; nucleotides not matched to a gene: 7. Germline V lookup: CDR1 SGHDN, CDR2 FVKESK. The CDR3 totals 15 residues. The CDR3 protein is CASSPAIAGDYEQYF. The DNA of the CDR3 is TGTGCCAGCAGCCCCGCCATAGCGGGAGACTACGAGCAGTACTTC.

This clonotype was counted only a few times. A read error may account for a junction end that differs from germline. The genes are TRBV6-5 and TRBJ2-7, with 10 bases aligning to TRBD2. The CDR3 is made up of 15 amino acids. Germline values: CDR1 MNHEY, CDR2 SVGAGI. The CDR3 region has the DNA TGTGCCAGCAGTCACTCCAGCGGGAGGGCCTACGAGCAGTACTTC. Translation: CASSHSSGRAYEQYF.

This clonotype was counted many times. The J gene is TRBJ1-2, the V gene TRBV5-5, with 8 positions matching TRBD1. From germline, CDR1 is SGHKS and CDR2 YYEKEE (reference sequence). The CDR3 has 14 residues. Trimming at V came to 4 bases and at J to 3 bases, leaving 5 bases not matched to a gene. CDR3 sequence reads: CASSIDRGDYGYTF. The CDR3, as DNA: TGTGCCAGCAGCATCGACAGGGGAGACTATGGCTACACCTTC. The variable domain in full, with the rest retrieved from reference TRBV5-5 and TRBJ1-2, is DAGVTQSPTHLIKTRGQQVTLRCSPISGHKSVSWYQQVLGQGPQFIFQYYEKEERGRGNFPDRFSARQFPNYSSELNVNALLLGDSALYLCASSIDRGDYGYTFGSGTRLTVV.

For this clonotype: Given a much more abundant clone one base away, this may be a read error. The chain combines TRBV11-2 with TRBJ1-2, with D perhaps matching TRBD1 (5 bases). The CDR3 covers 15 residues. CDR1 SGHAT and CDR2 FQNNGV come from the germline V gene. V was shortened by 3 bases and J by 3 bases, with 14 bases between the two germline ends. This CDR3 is CASSFRTGEDYGYTF. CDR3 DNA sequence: TGTGCCAGCAGCTTCCGGACGGGGGAGGACTATGGCTACACCTTC.

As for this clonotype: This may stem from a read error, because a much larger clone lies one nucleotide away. CDR3 nucleotide sequence: TGTGCCAGCATTGGGGTGGCAGGGGGCTCGAAGGGAGACACCATATATTTT. Its translation is CASIGVAGGSKGDTIYF. The V and J genes are TRBV28 and TRBJ1-3; 8 bases match TRBD1. Germline assignment: CDR1 MDHEN and CDR2 SYDVKM. The CDR3 length is 17 residues. With V trimmed by 7 bases and J by 8 bases, 19 bases remained unmatched.

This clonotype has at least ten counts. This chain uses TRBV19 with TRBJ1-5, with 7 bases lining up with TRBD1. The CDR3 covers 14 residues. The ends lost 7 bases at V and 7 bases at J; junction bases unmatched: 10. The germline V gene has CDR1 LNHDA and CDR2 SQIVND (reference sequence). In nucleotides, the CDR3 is TGTGCCAGTAACCTAGGACAGGTCGGGCAGCCCCAGCATTTT. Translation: CASNLGQVGQPQHF.

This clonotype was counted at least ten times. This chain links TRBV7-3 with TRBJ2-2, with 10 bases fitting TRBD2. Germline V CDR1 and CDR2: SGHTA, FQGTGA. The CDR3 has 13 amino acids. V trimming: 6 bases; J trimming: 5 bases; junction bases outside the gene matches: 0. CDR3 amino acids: CASRTSGTGELFF. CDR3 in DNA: TGTGCCAGCAGGACTAGCGGGACCGGGGAGCTGTTTTTT.

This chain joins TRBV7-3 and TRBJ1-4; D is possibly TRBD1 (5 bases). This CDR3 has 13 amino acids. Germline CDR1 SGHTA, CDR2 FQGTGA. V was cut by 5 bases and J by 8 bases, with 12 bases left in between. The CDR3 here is CASSPEGKEKLFF. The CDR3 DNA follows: TGTGCCAGCAGCCCCGAGGGGAAGGAAAAACTGTTTTTT.

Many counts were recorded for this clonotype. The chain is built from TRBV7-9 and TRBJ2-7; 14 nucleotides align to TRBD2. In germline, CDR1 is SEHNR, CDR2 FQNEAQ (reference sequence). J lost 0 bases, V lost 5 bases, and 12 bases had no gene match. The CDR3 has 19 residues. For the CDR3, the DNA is TGTGCCAGCAGCGGCGGGACTAGCGGGGGCCCAGTAAGCTCCTACGAGCAGTACTTC. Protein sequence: CASSGGTSGGPVSSYEQYF. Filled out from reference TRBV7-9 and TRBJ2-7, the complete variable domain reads DTGVSQNPRHKITKRGQNVTFRCDPISEHNRLYWYRQTLGQGPEFLTYFQNEAQLEKSRLLSDRFSAERPKGSFSTLEIQRTEQGDSAMYLCASSGGTSGGPVSSYEQYFGPGTRLTVT.

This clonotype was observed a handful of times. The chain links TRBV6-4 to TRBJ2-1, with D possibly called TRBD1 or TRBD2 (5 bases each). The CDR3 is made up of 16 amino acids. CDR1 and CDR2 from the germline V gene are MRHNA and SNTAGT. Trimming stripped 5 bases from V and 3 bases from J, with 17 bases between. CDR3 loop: CASSHPQSGHYNEQFF. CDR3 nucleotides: TGTGCCAGCAGTCACCCCCAGAGCGGACACTACAATGAGCAGTTCTTC.